One and the same sample provided the 15 T cell receptor beta chains below, sequenced in a study of blood T cells in healthy people across ages. Alongside a J-beta primer mix, a sample-barcoded 5' primer served in a second PCR lasting roughly 6 to 11 cycles. MiXCR was run by TCRdb on the 5' RACE reads, yielding one entry per CDR3 protein. The sample carries 1.5 million to 2 million distinct CDR3 sequences, 39% recorded once. The sample consisted of blood. The receptors stem from a human donor in good health.

This clonotype was detected only a few times. The genes are TRBV6-5 and TRBJ2-3; no definite D call. The CDR3 is 15 residues long. Germline CDR1 MNHEY, CDR2 SVGAGI. Trimming pared 5 bases from V and 2 bases from J, leaving 14 bases between. CDR3 sequence reads: CASSDHSKFTDTQYF. The CDR3 nucleotides read TGTGCCAGCAGTGACCACAGCAAGTTCACAGATACGCAGTATTTT.

The chain couples TRBV27 to TRBJ1-5; 7 bases match TRBD1. Per germline, CDR1 MNHEY and CDR2 SMNVEV (reference sequence). V was pared by 5 bases and J by 5 bases, with 15 bases of the junction left unmatched. The CDR3 is made up of 17 amino acids. As DNA, the CDR3 is TGTGCCAGCAGTCCCCAGGGGGAACAAAGATATGATCAGCCCCAGCATTTT. Translation: CASSPQGEQRYDQPQHF.

J is TRBJ1-2 and V is TRBV20-1; 7 nucleotides match TRBD1. The CDR3 totals 13 residues. The ends lost 5 bases at V and 7 bases at J; junction bases unmatched: 10. Germline V CDR1 and CDR2: DFQATT, SNEGSKA (reference sequence). The CDR3 region has the DNA TGCAGTGCTCCGGTTATAACAGGGGTTGGCTACACCTTC. Amino acids: CSAPVITGVGYTF.

V usage is TRBV7-6 and J usage is TRBJ1-2; maybe TRBD1 (6 bases). V was trimmed by 2 bases and J by 3 bases, leaving 16 bases between them. The CDR3 totals 16 residues. Per the germline V gene, CDR1 is SGHVS and CDR2 is FNYEAQ. CDR3 sequence reads: CASSLSGGAGDYGYTF. DNA of the CDR3: TGTGCCAGCAGCTTATCGGGGGGGGCAGGAGACTATGGCTACACCTTC.

This clonotype showed up many times. The rearrangement links TRBV7-8 to TRBJ2-7, with a weak D call TRBD1 (5 bases). Trimming took 5 bases from V and 2 from J, leaving 16 bases between them. Germline lookup yields CDR1 SGHVS and CDR2 FQNEAQ. The CDR3 covers 15 residues. CDR3 loop: CASSKGQPSTYEQYF. The CDR3 DNA reads as TGTGCCAGCAGCAAGGGGCAGCCGTCTACCTACGAGCAGTACTTC. The whole variable domain, filled in from reference TRBV7-8 and TRBJ2-7, reads GAGVSQSPRYKVAKRGQDVALRCDPISGHVSLFWYQQALGQGPEFLTYFQNEAQLDKSGLPSDRFFAERPEGSVSTLKIQRTQQEDSAVYLCASSKGQPSTYEQYFGPGTRLTVT.

This clonotype was counted a few times. The genes are TRBV20-1 and TRBJ2-3; D ambiguous. This CDR3 region has 12 residues. Germline V CDR1 and CDR2: DFQATT, SNEGSKA (reference sequence). V dropped 4 bases and J dropped 4 bases, with 9 bases sitting between them. The CDR3 reads CSAIFAPDTQYF. In DNA, the CDR3 is TGCAGTGCTATCTTTGCACCAGATACGCAGTATTTT.

This sequence joins TRBV4-1 and TRBJ1-6, with 8 bases lining up with TRBD1. The germline CDR1 and CDR2 sequences are MGHRA and YSYEKL. The CDR3 covers 15 residues. J was trimmed by 9 bases and V by 1 base; bases with no gene match: 5. This CDR3 is CASSQGRTGSSPLHF. The CDR3 DNA reads as TGCGCCAGCAGCCAAGGGAGGACAGGGAGTTCACCCCTCCACTTT.

The V call is TRBV4-3, the J call TRBJ1-5, with D possibly being TRBD1 (6 bases). The CDR3 contains 15 residues. Germline values: CDR1 LGHNA, CDR2 YSLEER. With 0 bases removed from V and 5 bases from J, the gap between germline ends came to 11 bases. The DNA for the CDR3 is TGCGCCAGCAGCCAAGATGGGGGGCGGGATCAGCCCCAGCATTTT. Translation: CASSQDGGRDQPQHF.

V usage is TRBV6-5 and J usage is TRBJ1-4, with 7 bases fitting TRBD1. Trimming took 2 bases from V and 7 from J; bases not matched to a gene: 7. The CDR3 length is 15 residues. The germline V gene has CDR1 MNHEY and CDR2 SVGAGI. CDR3 sequence: CASSYRGRPAEKLFF. CDR3 in DNA: TGTGCCAGCAGTTACAGGGGGCGCCCGGCTGAAAAACTGTTTTTT.

This clonotype has only one observation. The chain has TRBV7-2 and TRBJ1-2; a possible D gene is TRBD1 (6 bases). V gave up 5 bases and J gave up 3 bases, with 10 bases separating them. CDR1 and CDR2 from the germline V gene are SGHTA and FQGNSA. CDR3 length equals 13 residues. The chain's CDR3 is CASSKDRHYGYTF. DNA for the CDR3: TGTGCCAGCAGCAAAGACAGGCACTATGGCTACACCTTC.

This clonotype showed up just once. The rearrangement joins TRBV11-3 to TRBJ2-2; D may match TRBD1 or TRBD2 (7 bases each). The CDR3 covers 13 residues. V was cut by 8 bases and J by 5 bases, with 12 bases left in between. Germline loops: CDR1 SGHNT, CDR2 YENEEA. The CDR3 region is CASAGGGTGELFF. The CDR3 DNA reads as TGTGCCAGCGCAGGGGGAGGGACCGGGGAGCTGTTTTTT.

CDR3 bases: TGTGCCAGCAGTTTTAATGGAGCGGGGGGCTTCAATGAGCAGTTCTTC. Amino acid sequence: CASSFNGAGGFNEQFF. The V call is TRBV27, the J call TRBJ2-1, with 9 bases that match TRBD2. Trimming removed 3 bases from V and 6 bases from J; junction bases left unmatched: 9. Germline V gene data show CDR1 as MNHEY and CDR2 as SMNVEV (reference sequence). There are 16 residues in the CDR3.

This clonotype turned up a few times. V is TRBV20-1 and J is TRBJ1-3; no reliable D call. The CDR3 runs to 15 residues. Germline CDR1 DFQATT, CDR2 SNEGSKA (reference sequence). V was pared by 0 bases and J by 0 bases, with 9 bases between. DNA of the CDR3: TGCAGTGCTAGAGATGACTCGAGCTCTGGAAACACCATATATTTT. Translating gives CSARDDSSSGNTIYF.

The chain combines TRBV12-3 or TRBV12-4 with TRBJ2-6; D is perhaps TRBD1 (6 bases). There are 15 residues in the CDR3. Deletions cut 7 bases from V and 2 bases from J, with 12 bases between. The CDR3 sequence: CASTNRVTGANVLTF. Here the CDR3 DNA reads TGTGCCAGCACCAACAGGGTTACTGGGGCCAACGTCCTGACTTTC.

This clonotype was observed a handful of times. The rearrangement joins TRBV6-5 to TRBJ2-3, with 10 nucleotides matching TRBD2. The ends lost 7 bases at V and 2 bases at J; junction bases unmatched: 6. The CDR3 sequence is 15 residues long. Germline CDR1 MNHEY, CDR2 SVGAGI. The CDR3 coding sequence is TGTGCCAGCACCAGAGCGGGGGGGAACACAGATACGCAGTATTTT. Its translation is CASTRAGGNTDTQYF.